This T cell receptor (beta chain) was sequenced in a study of T cells in Graves' hyperthyroidism and ophthalmopathy. Study information: Peripheral blood specimens were obtained at initial diagnosis, prior to any treatment.

TCR beta CDR3 sequences were amplified from RNA transcripts. The TCR CDR3 was amplified in a first-round RT-PCR using the HTBI primer set. Using its own MiXCR run on the multiplex PCR reads, TCRdb lists one record per CDR3 protein. The sample gives approximately 560,000 distinct CDR3 sequences, 15% to 17% of which show up once; less than 9.5% is in the top ten. Stable disease denoted Graves' hyperthyroidism without ophthalmopathy progression within 18 months. Based on clinical symptoms, serum thyroxine and TRAb, thyroid ultrasound and orbital computed tomography, diagnoses were reached. Trimming at V came to 5 bases and at J to 4 bases, leaving 10 bases not matched to a gene. The CDR3 is made up of 16 amino acids. In germline, CDR1 is SGHTA, CDR2 FQGNSA.

The J gene is TRBJ2-3, the V gene TRBV7-2, with 9 nucleotides matching TRBD2. The source material was blood. The TCR originated in a young woman with Graves' hyperthyroidism. CDR3 DNA: TGTGCCAGCAGCGTTCTAGCGGGGATGGGGGCAGATACGCAGTATTTT. Translating gives CASSVLAGMGADTQYF.